This TCR beta chain was recorded in a study of beta chain features in type 1 diabetes. Study background: Sorted cell examination encompassed roughly 110 million cells across all samples.

The CDR3 has 12 residues. Trimming took off 3 bases at V and 5 bases at J, with 5 bases between the two ends. Germline loops: CDR1 LNHDA, CDR2 SQIVND (reference sequence). The isolated RNA, all of it, was reverse transcribed, so expressed TCRB transcripts were what got sequenced. TCRdb's copy holds only in-frame clones and misses some; the assay was immunoSEQ multiplex PCR. Of around 250,000 clones in the sample, 25% to 35% were seen once. This clone was found once. This receptor was taken from a man aged 30 to 39 in good health. The rearrangement links TRBV19 to TRBJ1-5, with unresolved D. The material sequenced was central memory CD4+ T cells from blood. CDR3 in amino acids: CASSISDQPQHF. Here the CDR3 DNA reads TGTGCCAGTAGTATTTCCGATCAGCCCCAGCATTTT.